The TCR beta chain described here comes from a study of graft-versus-host responses after intestinal transplantation (dated by TCRdb to about 2021). As for the study more broadly: The transplants that recipients got were multivisceral, liver-intestinal, or isolated intestinal. Every recipient was given anti-thymocyte globulin induction, then maintenance tacrolimus and steroids for roughly 3 years. After intestinal transplantation, graft-versus-host and host-versus-graft alloreactive T cell clones in the graft, circulation and bone marrow were tracked using bulk TCR-beta CDR3 sequencing. To identify alloreactive clones, pre-transplant mixed lymphocyte reaction products were sequenced and then compared with unstimulated pre-transplant donor and recipient T cells. The cohort enrolled 20 to 25 intestinal transplant recipients, one of whom was a retransplant, and a few patients without pretransplant specimens were excluded. A peak of at least 4% donor T cells among recipient peripheral blood mononuclear cells was the definition used for donor T cell macrochimerism. Rather than being sequenced by the commercial service, samples from a few later patients were sequenced in-house on an Illumina MiSeq and processed with MiXCR. General findings and caveats noted by the study authors: In patients with donor T cell macrochimerism, the allografts had high GvH to HvG T cell clonal ratios. GvH clones were found in recipient bone marrow, and some of the GvH clones appeared earlier in ileal mucosa or blood, which is consistent with an intestinal mucosal origin. Early after transplant, declines in HvG clones were associated with peak levels of circulating GvH clones. The relatively low number and heterogeneity of intestinal transplant patients limited the conclusions.

Here V drops 0 bases and J drops 1 base, and the junction holds 0 bases not matched to any gene. The germline V gene encodes CDR1 SEHNR and CDR2 FQNEAQ (reference sequence). The CDR3 starts with the cysteine, ends with the phenylalanine, and has 15 residues. This entry keeps only the CDR3 DNA: 45 bases, framed from base 1. Library creation used the immunoSEQ multiplex PCR assay. For most patients, genomic DNA was isolated with the Qiagen DNeasy Blood and Tissue Kit and sent frozen to Adaptive Biotechnologies for TCR sequencing. For most patients, high-throughput TCR-beta CDR3 sequencing of genomic DNA was performed by Adaptive Biotechnologies. Regarding the original processing steps: TCR sequencing data were retrieved from Adaptive's ImmunoSEQ software for roughly 20 patients, whereas a few other patients were processed with MiXCR and VDJtools. CD4 versus CD8 sorting errors were corrected by removing sequences found in both subsets at a frequency ratio below 5:1. Because the origin of CDR3 nucleotide sequences shared between donor and recipient could not be assigned, those sequences were removed. To count as alloreactive, a clone needed at least 2-fold expansion over unstimulated cells and a minimum CFSE-low frequency of 0.002% (template counts) or 0.001% (read counts). Clones were considered mappable if detected in sequenced pre-transplant spleen, lymph node, or MLR CFSE-low populations of the donor or recipient. The cumulative frequency of alloreactive clones was calculated as a percentage of all sequences, weighted by copy number. Sourced from immuneACCESS, this table was stored by TCRdb with only in-frame sequences that have V and J called. A share of the clones is absent; for the studies checked, an unresolved V gene accounts for under half, and the remainder has no known explanation. V, J and clone size are those of that table, while D and trimming were read from the DNA. The sample data list some 50,000 clones, and roughly 83% of these were observed just once. Less than 0.55% of the sample is held by the ten biggest clonotypes.

The time point label corresponds to: cells obtained before transplantation from donor or recipient. CD3+CD4+ and CD3+CD8+ populations were FACS-sorted from unstimulated pre-transplant donor and recipient cells taken from spleen or lymph nodes. For this clone: The specificity of this receptor is unknown. Base-call qualities are not available, and no considerably larger clone is one nucleotide away.

The sequence came from a human donor who was the organ donor for an intestinal transplant. Recombination linked TRBV7-9 to TRBJ2-3; 8 middle bases align to TRBD1. The sequences come from unstimulated CD4+ T cells sorted from spleen or lymph node cells, collected before transplant. The DNA sequence is TGTGCCAGCAGCTTAGCGACAGGGGGCACAGATACGCAGTATTTT. This encodes CASSLATGGTDTQYF.